The present entry profiles one T cell receptor (beta chain) with its context. Its matching antigen is unknown. The ends were cut back, 5 bases at V and 4 bases at J, with 9 bases in the middle. This CDR3 has 13 residues. Germline V gene lookup returns CDR1 MNHEY and CDR2 SVGAGI. The data were taken from a study of cytomegalovirus exposure and HLA in healthy donors. Study-level results: The study recorded 150 to 200 TCR beta chains that were cytomegalovirus-associated.

With 60 Vbeta and 13 Jbeta primers, the PCR was carried out. Using immunoSEQ multiplex PCR, the repertoire was profiled, and TCRdb retains in-frame clones only, with some absent. The repertoire includes 130,000 to 150,000 clones, about 80% of them detected once, and 9.7% sits in the top ten. V gene TRBV6-5 combines with J gene TRBJ1-5; possibly TRBD1 for D (6 bases). This receptor was taken from a woman aged 55-70 years in good health and CMV-seropositive. The material sequenced was PBMCs. DNA for the CDR3: TGTGCCAGCAGTAGGGACACAAATCAGCCCCAGCATTTT. Protein product: CASSRDTNQPQHF.